The entry below gives a single T cell receptor beta chain sequence along with its context. What it binds is unknown. Amplification of TCR beta CDR3 regions used RNA as the template. The HTBI primer set served for first-round RT-PCR of the TCR CDR3. TCRdb itself ran the multiplex PCR reads through MiXCR, one entry per CDR3 protein. The sample lists around 700,000 distinct CDR3 sequences, roughly a sixth occurring once. This sample stems from a study of T cells in Graves' hyperthyroidism and ophthalmopathy. Disease duration under 2 months; hyperthyroidism patients were aged 18 to 65. The PBMCs had their origin in around 9.1 ml of fresh peripheral blood. Deletions cut 4 bases from V and 4 bases from J, with 12 bases between. Looked up from germline, CDR1 is SGHRS and CDR2 is YFSETQ. The CDR3 loop spans 13 amino acids. General observations from the study: Blood samples included most of the expanded thyroid clonotypes exceeding 0.001.

This sequence was found in a woman aged 50 to 60 with Graves' hyperthyroidism that later progressed to Graves' ophthalmopathy. This chain connects TRBV5-1 to TRBJ2-7; D possibly corresponds to TRBD1 (7 bases). Sequences were obtained from blood. The CDR3 spells CASSAGQKYEQYF. CDR3 nucleotide sequence: TGCGCCAGCAGCGCGGGACAGAAATACGAGCAGTACTTC.